Listed below are T cell receptor beta chains from one sample, sequenced in a study of glioma-infiltrating T cells after dendritic cell vaccination. The assay was immunoSEQ multiplex PCR, and TCRdb's table has in-frame clones only and misses some. The data hold approximately 82,000 clones, with roughly 89% observed a single time. The input for sequencing was blood, taken before dendritic cell vaccination. The origin of the receptors is a human donor with glioblastoma. The CDR3 runs from the conserved cysteine through the conserved F or W. A D gene is named only where the DNA matches it firmly. Size values are once, few and many counts, or a class for expanded clones, and some rows have none.

v_call: TRBV11-3; d_call: -; j_call: TRBJ2-7; clone_size: -; cdr3_aa: CASSPIAGEQYF; cdr3_nt: TGTGCCAGCAGCCCTATCGCAGGCGAGCAGTACTTC
v_call: TRBV2; d_call: -; j_call: TRBJ1-5; clone_size: -; cdr3_aa: CASSEEHPYNQPQHF; cdr3_nt: TGTGCCAGCAGTGAAGAGCATCCTTACAATCAGCCCCAGCATTTT
v_call: TRBV5-1; d_call: -; j_call: TRBJ2-7; clone_size: -; cdr3_aa: CASSLAGRAVRDEQYF; cdr3_nt: TGCGCCAGCAGCTTGGCTGGGCGGGCCGTGAGGGACGAGCAGTACTTC
v_call: TRBV9; d_call: -; j_call: TRBJ1-1; clone_size: -; cdr3_aa: CASSPGGVGTEAFF; cdr3_nt: TGTGCCAGCAGCCCGGGGGGGGTTGGTACTGAAGCTTTCTTT
v_call: TRBV27; d_call: -; j_call: TRBJ1-5; clone_size: -; cdr3_aa: CASSSFRDQPQHF; cdr3_nt: TGTGCCAGCAGTTCCTTCAGGGATCAGCCCCAGCATTTT
v_call: TRBV30; d_call: -; j_call: TRBJ1-3; clone_size: -; cdr3_aa: CAWSGGLEVYSGNTIYF; cdr3_nt: TGTGCCTGGAGTGGGGGGCTCGAGGTCTACTCTGGAAACACCATATATTTT
v_call: TRBV6-1; d_call: TRBD2; j_call: TRBJ2-2; clone_size: once; cdr3_aa: CASWGTSGALGELFF; cdr3_nt: TGTGCCTCCTGGGGGACTAGCGGGGCTCTCGGGGAGCTGTTTTTT
v_call: TRBV2; d_call: -; j_call: TRBJ2-5; clone_size: -; cdr3_aa: CASSEEGLRAETQYF; cdr3_nt: TGTGCCAGCAGTGAAGAAGGACTTCGAGCCGAGACCCAGTACTTC
v_call: TRBV11-2; d_call: -; j_call: TRBJ1-1; clone_size: -; cdr3_aa: CASSLDGAGTEAFF; cdr3_nt: TGTGCCAGCAGCTTAGATGGGGCCGGCACTGAAGCTTTCTTT
v_call: TRBV12-5; d_call: TRBD1; j_call: TRBJ1-5; clone_size: -; cdr3_aa: CASGPGQAQNQPQHF; cdr3_nt: TGTGCTAGTGGTCCGGGACAGGCTCAGAATCAGCCCCAGCATTTT
v_call: TRBV11-3; d_call: -; j_call: TRBJ2-7; clone_size: -; cdr3_aa: CASSLGHLEQYF; cdr3_nt: TGTGCCAGCAGCTTAGGACATCTCGAGCAGTACTTC
v_call: TRBV14; d_call: -; j_call: TRBJ1-2; clone_size: -; cdr3_aa: CASSQEAKTVYGYTF; cdr3_nt: TGTGCCAGCAGCCAAGAGGCTAAGACAGTCTATGGCTACACCTTC
v_call: TRBV15; d_call: -; j_call: TRBJ1-5; clone_size: once; cdr3_aa: CATREGGAVGNQPQHF; cdr3_nt: TGTGCCACCCGAGAGGGAGGGGCTGTGGGCAATCAGCCCCAGCATTTT
v_call: TRBV5-1; d_call: TRBD2; j_call: TRBJ2-7; clone_size: once; cdr3_aa: CASSLSGRAYEQYF; cdr3_nt: TGCGCCAGCAGCTTGAGCGGGAGGGCCTACGAGCAGTACTTC
v_call: TRBV5-6; d_call: -; j_call: TRBJ2-2; clone_size: -; cdr3_aa: CASSLADYYSGELFF; cdr3_nt: TGTGCCAGCAGCTTGGCGGACTACTACTCCGGGGAGCTGTTTTTT
v_call: TRBV27; d_call: TRBD2; j_call: TRBJ2-7; clone_size: once; cdr3_aa: CASSSAGLASEQYF; cdr3_nt: TGTGCCAGCAGTTCCGCGGGACTAGCCTCCGAGCAGTACTTC
v_call: TRBV7-9; d_call: -; j_call: TRBJ2-3; clone_size: -; cdr3_aa: CASSLVRQGLSTDTQYF; cdr3_nt: TGTGCCAGCAGCTTAGTTCGGCAGGGACTTAGCACAGATACGCAGTATTTT
v_call: TRBV7-2; d_call: TRBD1; j_call: TRBJ2-7; clone_size: -; cdr3_aa: CASSNQQGAGPTSYEQYF; cdr3_nt: TGTGCCAGCAGCAACCAGCAGGGGGCAGGCCCAACGTCCTACGAGCAGTACTTC
v_call: TRBV4-1; d_call: TRBD1; j_call: TRBJ1-2; clone_size: -; cdr3_aa: CASSLGQELNYGYTF; cdr3_nt: TGCGCCAGCAGCTTGGGACAGGAACTAAACTATGGCTACACCTTC
v_call: TRBV30; d_call: TRBD2; j_call: TRBJ2-7; clone_size: -; cdr3_aa: CAWSAGTSVMAYEQYF; cdr3_nt: TGTGCCTGGAGTGCCGGGACTAGCGTTATGGCCTACGAGCAGTACTTC